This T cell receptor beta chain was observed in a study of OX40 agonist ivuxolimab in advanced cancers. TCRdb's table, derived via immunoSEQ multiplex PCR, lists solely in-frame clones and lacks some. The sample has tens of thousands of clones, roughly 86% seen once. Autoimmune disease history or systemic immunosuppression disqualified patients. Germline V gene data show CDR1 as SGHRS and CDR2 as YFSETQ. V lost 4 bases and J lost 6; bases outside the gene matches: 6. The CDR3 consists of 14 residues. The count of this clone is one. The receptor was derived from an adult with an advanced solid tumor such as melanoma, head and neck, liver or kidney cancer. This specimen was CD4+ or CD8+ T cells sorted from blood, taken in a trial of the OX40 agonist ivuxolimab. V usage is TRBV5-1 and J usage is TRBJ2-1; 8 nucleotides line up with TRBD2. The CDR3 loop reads CASSPGTRANEQFF. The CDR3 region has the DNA TGCGCCAGCAGCCCCGGGACTAGGGCCAATGAGCAGTTCTTC.